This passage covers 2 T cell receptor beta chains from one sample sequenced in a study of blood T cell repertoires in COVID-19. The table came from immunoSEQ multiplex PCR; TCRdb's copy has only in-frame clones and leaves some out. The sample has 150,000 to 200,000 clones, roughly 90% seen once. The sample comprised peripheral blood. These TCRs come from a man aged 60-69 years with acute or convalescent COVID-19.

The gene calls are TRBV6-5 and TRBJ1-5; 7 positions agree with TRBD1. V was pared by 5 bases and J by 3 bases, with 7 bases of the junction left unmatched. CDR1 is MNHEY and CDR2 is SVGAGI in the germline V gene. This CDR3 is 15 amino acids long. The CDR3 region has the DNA TGTGCCAGCAGTCGGACAGGAGGCCCCAATCAGCCCCAGCATTTT. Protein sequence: CASSRTGGPNQPQHF.

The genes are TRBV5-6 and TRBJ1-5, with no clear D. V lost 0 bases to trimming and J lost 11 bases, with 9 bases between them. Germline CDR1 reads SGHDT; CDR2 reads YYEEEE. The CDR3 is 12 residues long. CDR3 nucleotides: TGTGCCAGCAGCTTGGTTTCCGGGACCCAGCATTTT. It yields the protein CASSLVSGTQHF.